The T cell receptor (beta chain) described here comes from a study of OX40 agonist ivuxolimab in advanced cancers. Overall study context: Every 2 weeks, ivuxolimab was infused into the patients intravenously at between 0.01 and 10 mg/kg.

For this clone: Its antigen is not identified.

Germline CDR1 and CDR2: MNHNS and SASEGT. The CDR3 is made up of 13 amino acids. Data came from immunoSEQ multiplex PCR; TCRdb stores just in-frame clones and leaves some out. The sample lists tens of thousands of clones, about 86% occurring once. Study-wide points: At 0.1 to 3.0 mg/kg, clonal expansion of CD4+ and CD8+ blood T cells had occurred by week 6.

The clonotype originates from an adult with an advanced solid tumor such as melanoma, head and neck, liver or kidney cancer. The sample was CD4+ or CD8+ T cells sorted from blood, taken in a trial of the OX40 agonist ivuxolimab. The V gene is TRBV6-1, the J gene TRBJ2-5; 9 nucleotides match TRBD1. The tail of the sequence fits TRBJ2-7 better, so the J call may be wrong. CDR3 nucleotides: TGTGCCAGCAGTGATGGGGACAGGGACGAGCAGTACTTC. This translates into CASSDGDRDEQYF.